The 11 T cell receptor beta chains below come from one sample, sequenced in a study of cytomegalovirus exposure and HLA in healthy donors. Clones were sequenced by immunoSEQ multiplex PCR, and TCRdb holds only the in-frame ones, with some missing. The data contain some 60,000 clones, approximately 96% of them singletons. The specimen was PBMCs. Source of these receptors: a man aged 18-30 years in good health and CMV-seronegative.

The rearrangement joins TRBV27 to TRBJ1-1; D unresolved. Deletions cut 6 bases from V and 3 bases from J, with 14 bases between. CDR1 and CDR2 (germline): MNHEY, SMNVEV (reference sequence). The CDR3 sequence is 14 residues long. The chain's CDR3 is CASRSAGADTEAFF. The CDR3 DNA is TGTGCCAGCAGGAGTGCGGGAGCCGACACTGAAGCTTTCTTT.

V gene TRBV7-3 combines with J gene TRBJ2-5; 7 nucleotides line up with TRBD1. The V gene end was trimmed by 5 bases and the J gene end by 4 bases; junction bases not matched to a gene: 7. The germline CDR1 and CDR2 sequences are SGHTA and FQGTGA. The CDR3 totals 14 residues. The CDR3 DNA reads TGTGCCAGCAGCGTGAGGGGGCTTAGAGAGACCCAGTACTTC. Its translation is CASSVRGLRETQYF.

The J gene is TRBJ2-1, the V gene TRBV7-8, with unresolved D. This CDR3 has 13 residues. In germline, CDR1 is SGHVS, CDR2 FQNEAQ. V was cut by 2 bases and J by 6 bases, with 8 bases left in between. The CDR3 DNA reads TGTGCCAGCAGCTTACGACTCGCCAATGAGCAGTTCTTC. Translation gives CASSLRLANEQFF.

The V and J genes are TRBV19 and TRBJ2-3; D not certain. V lost 3 bases to trimming and J lost 4 bases, with 8 bases between them. The CDR3 length is 13 residues. Per germline, CDR1 LNHDA and CDR2 SQIVND (reference sequence). The CDR3 region is CASSIAEPDTQYF. The CDR3 nucleotides read TGTGCCAGTAGTATTGCGGAGCCAGATACGCAGTATTTT.

In its sample, this clone was seen once. This sequence joins TRBV6-5 and TRBJ2-5, with D uncertain. The V and J ends lost 8 bases and 2 bases respectively, with 15 bases between them. Germline CDR1 MNHEY, CDR2 SVGAGI. The CDR3 contains 14 residues. Here the CDR3 DNA reads TGTGCCAGCTCATACAGCTCCCAACAAGAGACCCAGTACTTC. This encodes CASSYSSQQETQYF.

The chain uses TRBV6-6 and TRBJ1-2, with a possible D match to TRBD1 (5 bases). CDR3 size: 15 residues. The germline CDR1 and CDR2 sequences are MNHNY and SVGAGI (reference sequence). The germline V and J ends were trimmed by 5 bases and 4 bases, with 17 bases remaining between them. The CDR3 reads CASSATASPFYGYTF. CDR3 nucleotides: TGTGCCAGCAGTGCGACAGCCAGCCCTTTCTATGGCTACACCTTC.

CDR3 sequence: CASSPSGIGYEQYF. CDR3 bases: TGTGCCAGCAGCCCCTCCGGGATTGGGTACGAGCAGTACTTC. The chain links TRBV13 to TRBJ2-7; tentatively, D is TRBD2 (5 bases). The CDR3 consists of 14 residues. With 5 bases removed from V and 4 bases from J, the gap between germline ends came to 15 bases. Germline-derived CDR1 and CDR2 are PRHDT and FYEKMQ (reference sequence).

The chain combines TRBV5-1 with TRBJ2-4, with D unresolved. Germline CDR1 reads SGHRS; CDR2 reads YFSETQ. Deletions cut 1 base from V and 0 bases from J, with 11 bases between. The CDR3 runs to 16 residues. CDR3 sequence: CASSLTVSLAKNIQYF. Written as DNA, the CDR3 is TGCGCCAGCAGCTTGACAGTTTCTCTAGCCAAAAACATTCAGTACTTC. Full variable domain (outside the CDR3, taken from reference TRBV5-1 and TRBJ2-4): KAGVTQTPRYLIKTRGQQVTLSCSPISGHRSVSWYQQTPGQGLQFLFEYFSETQRNKGNFPGRFSGRQFSNSRSEMNVSTLELGDSALYLCASSLTVSLAKNIQYFGAGTRLSVL.

The gene calls are TRBV27 and TRBJ2-2; 7 bases map to TRBD2. This CDR3 region has 15 residues. The germline V gene encodes CDR1 MNHEY and CDR2 SMNVEV (reference sequence). J was trimmed by 6 bases and V by 7 bases; bases with no gene match: 11. CDR3 nucleotide sequence: TGTGCCAGCACCGTCGGGGGGATTGGTGCCGGGGAGCTGTTTTTT. Translating it yields CASTVGGIGAGELFF.

V and J are TRBV9 and TRBJ2-7, with TRBD1 matching 7 bases. The ends lost 4 bases at V and 5 bases at J; junction bases unmatched: 9. The CDR3 covers 14 residues. Germline CDR1 and CDR2: SGDLS and YYNGEE. In DNA, the CDR3 is TGTGCCAGCAGCACGGACAGGAGCGAGCACGAGCAGTACTTC. Encoded protein: CASSTDRSEHEQYF.

This clone was picked up one time. The rearrangement joins TRBV5-6 to TRBJ2-1; TRBD2 matches at 7 bases. From germline, CDR1 is SGHDT and CDR2 YYEEEE. The CDR3 sequence is 15 residues long. V shed 3 bases, J shed 6 bases, and the junction held 9 bases outside the gene matches. The CDR3 spells CASSSGTRGGNEQFF. In DNA, the CDR3 is TGTGCCAGCAGCTCAGGCACACGCGGGGGCAATGAGCAGTTCTTC.